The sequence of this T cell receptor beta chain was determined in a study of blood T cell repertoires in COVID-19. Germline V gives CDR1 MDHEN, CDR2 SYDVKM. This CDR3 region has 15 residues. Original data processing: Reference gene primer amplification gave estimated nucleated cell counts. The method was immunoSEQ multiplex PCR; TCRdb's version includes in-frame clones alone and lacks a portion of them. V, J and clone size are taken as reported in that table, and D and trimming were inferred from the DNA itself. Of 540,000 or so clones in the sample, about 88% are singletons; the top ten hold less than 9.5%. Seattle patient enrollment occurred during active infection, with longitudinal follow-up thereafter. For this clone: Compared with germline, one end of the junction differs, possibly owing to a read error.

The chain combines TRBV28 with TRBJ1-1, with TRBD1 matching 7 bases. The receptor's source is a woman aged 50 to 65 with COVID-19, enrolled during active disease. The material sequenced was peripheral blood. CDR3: CASSPNRGWNAEAFF. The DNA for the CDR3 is TGTGCCAGCAGTCCAAACAGGGGTTGGAACGCTGAAGCTTTCTTT.